The 5 T cell receptor beta chains listed next were all sequenced from one sample in a study of CD8 T cells in ankylosing spondylitis. MiXCR, run by TCRdb on the 5' RACE reads, gives a single entry per CDR3 protein. The sample records about 240,000 distinct CDR3 sequences, about 10% being singletons. The sample taken for sequencing was blood, either unsorted or a sorted T cell fraction (not recorded which). The receptors originated from a male donor with ankylosing spondylitis or in good health (not recorded which).

This clonotype was detected many times. The V call is TRBV9, the J call TRBJ2-5; possible D gene TRBD1, 5 bases. CDR1 is SGDLS and CDR2 is YYNGEE in the germline V gene. Trimming took off 1 base at V and 5 bases at J, with 9 bases between the two ends. This CDR3 contains 13 residues. As DNA, the CDR3 is TGTGCCAGCAGCGTATCTGGGGCCGAGACCCAGTACTTC. It translates to CASSVSGAETQYF. Variable domain in full (rest from reference TRBV9 and TRBJ2-5): DSGVTQTPKHLITATGQRVTLRCSPRSGDLSVYWYQQSLDQGLQFLIQYYNGEERAKGNILERFSAQQFPDLHSELNLSSLELGDSALYFCASSVSGAETQYFGPGTRLLVL.

The V and J genes are TRBV6-4 and TRBJ2-1; 8 nucleotides align to TRBD2. Germline-derived CDR1 and CDR2 are MRHNA and SNTAGT. This CDR3 spans 14 amino acids. The ends lost 2 bases at V and 3 bases at J; junction bases unmatched: 0. The CDR3 loop is CASSDGTSYNEQFF. Written as DNA, the CDR3 is TGTGCCAGCAGTGACGGGACTAGCTACAATGAGCAGTTCTTC.

This clonotype was found many times. The chain links TRBV27 to TRBJ1-1; 8 nucleotides align to TRBD1. The CDR3 has 13 amino acids. Germline assignment: CDR1 MNHEY and CDR2 SMNVEV (reference sequence). V trimming: 6 bases; J trimming: 2 bases; junction bases outside the gene matches: 2. CDR3 bases: TGTGCCAGCAGCGGACAGGGTAACACTGAAGCTTTCTTT. Encoded protein: CASSGQGNTEAFF.

This sequence joins TRBV5-1 and TRBJ1-4; unclear D gene. Germline values: CDR1 SGHRS, CDR2 YFSETQ. V dropped 3 bases and J dropped 2 bases, with 17 bases sitting between them. There are 17 residues in the CDR3. The CDR3 coding sequence is TGCGCCAGCAGCTCCGGAGTGCAGGCTACTACTAATGAAAAACTGTTTTTT. This gives the protein CASSSGVQATTNEKLFF.

This clonotype occurred many times. V gene TRBV20-1 combines with J gene TRBJ1-5; 7 bases map to TRBD1. Trimming at V came to 0 bases and at J to 4 bases, leaving 9 bases not matched to a gene. The CDR3 totals 16 residues. Per germline, CDR1 DFQATT and CDR2 SNEGSKA (reference sequence). Written as DNA, the CDR3 is TGCAGTGCTAGAGACACCGCGGGACAGAGTAATCAGCCCCAGCATTTT. This codes for CSARDTAGQSNQPQHF.